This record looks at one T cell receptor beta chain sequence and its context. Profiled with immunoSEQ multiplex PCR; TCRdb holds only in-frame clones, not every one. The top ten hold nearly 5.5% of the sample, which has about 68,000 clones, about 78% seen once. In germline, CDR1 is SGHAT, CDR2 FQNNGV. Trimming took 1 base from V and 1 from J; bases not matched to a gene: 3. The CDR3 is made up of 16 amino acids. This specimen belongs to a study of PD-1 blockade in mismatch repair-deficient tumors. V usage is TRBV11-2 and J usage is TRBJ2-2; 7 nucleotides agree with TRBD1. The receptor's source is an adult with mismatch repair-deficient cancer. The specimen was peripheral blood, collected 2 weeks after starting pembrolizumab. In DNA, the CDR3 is TGTGCCAGCAGCTTAGGGACAGGATTGAACACCGGGGAGCTGTTTTTT. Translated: CASSLGTGLNTGELFF.